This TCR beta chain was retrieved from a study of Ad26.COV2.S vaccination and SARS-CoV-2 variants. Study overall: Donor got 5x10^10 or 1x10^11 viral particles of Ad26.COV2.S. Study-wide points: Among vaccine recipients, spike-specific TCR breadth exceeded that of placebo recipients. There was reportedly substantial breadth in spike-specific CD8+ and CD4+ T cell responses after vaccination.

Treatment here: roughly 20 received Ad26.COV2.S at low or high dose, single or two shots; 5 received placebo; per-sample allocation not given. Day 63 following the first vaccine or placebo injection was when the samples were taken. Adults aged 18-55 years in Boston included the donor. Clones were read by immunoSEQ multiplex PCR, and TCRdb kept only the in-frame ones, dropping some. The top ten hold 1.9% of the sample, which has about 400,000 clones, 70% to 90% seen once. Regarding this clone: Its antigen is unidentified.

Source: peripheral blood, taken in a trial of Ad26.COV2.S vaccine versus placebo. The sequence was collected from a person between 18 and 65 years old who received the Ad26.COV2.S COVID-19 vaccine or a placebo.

CDR3 sequence: CASSTGTLNSPLHF. The CDR3 nucleotides are TGTGCCAGCAGCACCGGGACACTTAATTCACCCCTCCACTTT. The rearrangement uses TRBV9 and TRBJ1-6; a possible D gene is TRBD1 (6 bases). V lost 4 bases and J 6 bases, leaving 11 bases between the germline ends. The CDR3 spans 14 residues. CDR1 SGDLS and CDR2 YYNGEE come from the germline V gene.